This TCR beta chain was captured by sequencing in a study of shared clonotypes between healthy human individuals. The CDR3 is 14 residues long. CDR1 is MGHDK and CDR2 is SYGVNS in the germline V gene. Trimming took 5 bases from V and 4 from J, leaving 14 bases between them. Terminally differentiated effector memory CD45RA+ cells were excluded by CCR7 positive selection of CD45RO-negative cells. The donor population consisted of healthy HIV-negative adults with no recent acute infections or vaccinations. Measured with immunoSEQ multiplex PCR; TCRdb has only the in-frame clones, and not every one. The sample has 1.5 million to 2.5 million clones, just under 95% seen once.

The sequence came from a man between 18 and 35 years old in good health. What was sequenced was naive CD8+ T cells sorted from blood. This chain links TRBV25-1 with TRBJ1-2, with D possibly matching TRBD1 (5 bases). DNA for the CDR3: TGTGCCAGCAGTCAAATGGGGGGTAGCTATGGCTACACCTTC. Its protein product is CASSQMGGSYGYTF.